These 24 T cell receptor beta chains came from one sample sequenced in a study of blood T cells in healthy people across ages. A second PCR of roughly 7 to 11 cycles used a sample-barcoded 5' primer and a J-beta primer mix. Via MiXCR, TCRdb re-called the 5' RACE reads, giving one row per CDR3 protein. The sample includes about a million distinct CDR3 sequences, around two fifths of them seen just once. Sequencing used blood. Receptors originate from a man in his late teens or twenties in good health.

The chain links TRBV12-3 or TRBV12-4 to TRBJ1-5; tentatively, D is TRBD1 (6 bases). This CDR3 spans 15 amino acids. Between the trimmed V and J ends, which lost 7 bases and 3 bases, there was a span of 16 bases. This CDR3 is CASTSGVKNNQPQHF. For the CDR3, the DNA is TGTGCCAGCACCTCAGGGGTTAAGAACAATCAGCCCCAGCATTTT.

This clonotype was seen a few times. The V and J genes are TRBV7-2 and TRBJ1-6; no clear D gene. V dropped 3 bases and J dropped 5 bases, with 26 bases sitting between them. Per the germline V gene, CDR1 is SGHTA and CDR2 is FQGNSA. The CDR3 runs 20 residues. This chain's CDR3 is CASSLVKFNRGGWDNSPLHF. The CDR3 nucleotides read TGTGCCAGCAGCTTGGTAAAGTTTAATCGGGGAGGATGGGATAATTCACCCCTCCACTTT.

This clonotype has ten or more counts. The chain has TRBV20-1 and TRBJ1-2; D gene uncertain. Trimming took 6 bases from V and 4 from J, leaving 6 bases between them. CDR1 and CDR2 (germline): DFQATT, SNEGSKA (reference sequence). The CDR3 covers 10 residues. DNA for the CDR3: TGCAGTGCCCCCCTCTATGGCTACACCTTC. Translated, it gives CSAPLYGYTF.

This clonotype has only a few counts. The genes are TRBV29-1 and TRBJ2-1; TRBD1 is a possible D gene (6 bases). Trimming cost V 1 base and J 7 bases, with 14 bases left between them. This CDR3 is built from 14 residues. Per germline, CDR1 SQVTM and CDR2 ANQGSEA. CDR3 loop: CSVEGTPRGNEQFF. As DNA, the CDR3 is TGCAGCGTTGAAGGGACGCCTAGGGGGAATGAGCAGTTCTTC.

This clonotype was seen repeatedly, ten times or more. This rearrangement joins TRBV12-3 or TRBV12-4 to TRBJ2-5; D gene ambiguous. V lost 1 base to trimming and J lost 3 bases, with 6 bases between them. The CDR3 contains 13 residues. The CDR3 spells CASSLDGKETQYF. Here the CDR3 DNA reads TGTGCCAGCAGTTTAGACGGAAAAGAGACCCAGTACTTC.

This clonotype occurred many times. The chain recombines TRBV3-1 with TRBJ2-7; D remains unclear. The V end was cut by 0 bases, the J end by 5 bases, with 11 bases between. There are 14 residues in the CDR3. The germline V gene encodes CDR1 LGHDT and CDR2 YNNKEL (reference sequence). CDR3 coding DNA: TGTGCCAGCAGCCAAGAAAAAATAAGGGACGAGCAGTACTTC. Protein product: CASSQEKIRDEQYF.

This sequence joins TRBV7-8 and TRBJ2-1, with TRBD1 matching over 8 bases. Germline values: CDR1 SGHVS, CDR2 FQNEAQ. This CDR3 contains 14 residues. V lost 3 bases and J lost 6; bases outside the gene matches: 4. The CDR3 here is CASSFRTGTNEQFF. CDR3 in DNA: TGTGCCAGCAGCTTTCGGACAGGGACCAATGAGCAGTTCTTC.

This chain joins TRBV6-5 and TRBJ2-2; TRBD1 agrees at 7 bases. The length of the CDR3 is 14 residues. J was trimmed by 3 bases and V by 6 bases; bases with no gene match: 4. Germline values: CDR1 MNHEY, CDR2 SVGAGI. The DNA for the CDR3 is TGTGCCAGCAGCCCCGGGACAGACACCGGGGAGCTGTTTTTT. As protein: CASSPGTDTGELFF.

The DNA of the CDR3 is TGTGCCAGCAGCTTCTCTAGCAGGGACGAGCAGTTCTTC. Its protein product is CASSFSSRDEQFF. This sequence joins TRBV7-3 and TRBJ2-1; D possibly matches TRBD1 or TRBD2 (5 bases each). The CDR3 length is 13 residues. V lost 3 bases and J lost 10, with 13 bases in between. Per germline, CDR1 SGHTA and CDR2 FQGTGA.

This clonotype has only a few counts. The chain couples TRBV12-3 or TRBV12-4 to TRBJ2-3; D is undetermined. There are 16 residues in the CDR3. Trimming removed 1 base at V and 3 bases at J, with 14 bases between. The CDR3 nucleotides read TGTGCCAGCAGTTTAGTTACCATAGGAAGGACAGATACGCAGTATTTT. Translating it yields CASSLVTIGRTDTQYF.

In this sample, this clonotype turned up a few times. The chain is built from TRBV20-1 and TRBJ2-1; 8 bases are shared with TRBD2. Germline V gives CDR1 DFQATT, CDR2 SNEGSKA (reference sequence). The CDR3 runs to 10 residues. The J segment lost 8 bases and the V segment lost 8 bases, leaving 2 bases of the junction unmatched. CDR3 DNA sequence: TGCAGTACCGGGGGGGATGAGCAGTTCTTC. It yields the protein CSTGGDEQFF.

This chain uses TRBV28 with TRBJ1-2; 7 bases match TRBD1. Germline CDR1 reads MDHEN; CDR2 reads SYDVKM. With 4 bases clipped from V and 8 bases from J, the junction kept 4 bases outside the gene matches. The CDR3 is 12 residues long. The CDR3 DNA is TGTGCCAGCAGTTCAGGGGGAGGCGGCTACACCTTC. The encoded protein is CASSSGGGGYTF.

Concerning this clonotype itself: Germline and junction disagree at one end, which may indicate a read error. J is TRBJ2-1 and V is TRBV7-7; D gene unclear. The length of the CDR3 is 13 residues. The V gene's germline CDR1 is SSHAT and CDR2 FNYEAQ (reference sequence). CDR3 coding DNA: TGTGCTAGCAGCTCCCTGGCGGCGCGTGAGCAGTTCTTC. Encoded protein: CASSSLAAREQFF.

The V gene is TRBV5-1, the J gene TRBJ1-1, with a tentative D call TRBD1 (5 bases). Germline CDR1 reads SGHRS; CDR2 reads YFSETQ. The V gene lost 0 bases and the J gene lost 2 bases, with 11 bases spanning the gap. CDR3 length equals 15 residues. The CDR3 protein is CASSLGGGINTEAFF. Written as DNA, the CDR3 is TGCGCCAGCAGCTTGGGCGGGGGGATTAACACTGAAGCTTTCTTT.

The V gene is TRBV2, the J gene TRBJ2-1, with 10 nucleotides matching TRBD2. CDR1 and CDR2 from the germline V gene are SNHLY and FYNNEI. V trimming: 7 bases; J trimming: 7 bases; junction bases outside the gene matches: 10. The CDR3 covers 15 residues. The CDR3 sequence: CASTPGVAGGNEQFF. The CDR3 region has the DNA TGTGCCAGCACCCCTGGGGTAGCGGGGGGTAATGAGCAGTTCTTC.

With respect to this clonotype: At one end the junction does not follow the germline gene, possibly because of a read error. The chain combines TRBV4-2 with TRBJ2-7, with 11 bases aligning to TRBD2. Germline CDR1 and CDR2: LGHNA and YNFKEQ. The CDR3 has 20 residues. This CDR3 reads CASSQDRWASGGKSSYELYF. The CDR3 DNA reads as TGTGCCAGCAGCCAAGATCGTTGGGCTAGCGGGGGGAAGAGCTCCTACGAGCTGTACTTC.

This clonotype appeared a single time. The chain recombines TRBV20-1 with TRBJ2-7, with a possible D match to TRBD1 (5 bases). V shed 4 bases and J shed 2 bases, with 15 bases lying between them. The CDR3 spans 14 residues. CDR1 and CDR2 from the germline V gene are DFQATT and SNEGSKA (reference sequence). In DNA form, the CDR3 reads TGCAGTGCTATGGGGCAATTCCCCCCCTACGAGCAGTACTTC. This translates into CSAMGQFPPYEQYF.

At least ten counts were recorded for this clonotype. The chain links TRBV7-2 to TRBJ2-1; no clear D gene. The V and J ends lost 3 bases and 0 bases respectively, with 6 bases between them. Germline CDR1 SGHTA, CDR2 FQGNSA. This CDR3 is 14 amino acids long. The CDR3 nucleotides are TGTGCCAGCAGCTTCCGTAGCTCCTACAATGAGCAGTTCTTC. This sequence encodes CASSFRSSYNEQFF.

This clonotype occurred a few times. The chain employs TRBV7-2 and TRBJ1-5; D not certain. Per germline, CDR1 SGHTA and CDR2 FQGNSA. V was shortened by 1 base and J by 2 bases, with 12 bases between the two germline ends. CDR3 length: 16 residues. CDR3 in DNA: TGTGCCAGCAGCTTAGGGGCCGCTTTTGGCAATCAGCCCCAGCATTTT. The encoded protein is CASSLGAAFGNQPQHF.

The chain employs TRBV15 and TRBJ1-6; no clear D gene. The CDR3 spans 15 residues. CDR1 LNHNV and CDR2 YYDKDF come from the germline V gene (reference sequence). The germline V and J ends were trimmed by 6 bases and 7 bases, with 16 bases remaining between them. CDR3 bases: TGTGCCACCAGTACTAACGGACTGGGGAATTCACCCCTCCACTTT. Its translation is CATSTNGLGNSPLHF.

This rearrangement joins TRBV20-1 to TRBJ1-4, with TRBD1 identical over 8 bases. Looked up from germline, CDR1 is DFQATT and CDR2 is SNEGSKA (reference sequence). The CDR3 is made up of 14 amino acids. The trim removed 5 bases at V and 4 bases at J, leaving 6 bases unmatched. CDR3 sequence reads: CSAPTGGINEKLFF. The CDR3 nucleotides read TGCAGTGCTCCCACAGGGGGTATTAATGAAAAACTGTTTTTT.

V gene TRBV11-2 combines with J gene TRBJ2-1; 16 nucleotides agree with TRBD2. The V gene end was trimmed by 5 bases and the J gene end by 7 bases; junction bases not matched to a gene: 11. The CDR3 extends over 18 amino acids. CDR1 and CDR2 from the germline V gene are SGHAT and FQNNGV. The DNA for the CDR3 is TGTGCCAGCAGCCTAGGGACTAGCGGGGGGGTTATCAAGAATGAGCAGTTCTTC. It translates to CASSLGTSGGVIKNEQFF.

V is TRBV2 and J is TRBJ2-4; 8 positions agree with TRBD1. The DNA end is a closer match to TRBJ2-7, so the J assignment may be wrong. The CDR3 is made up of 16 amino acids. Germline CDR1 SNHLY, CDR2 FYNNEI. The CDR3 DNA reads as TGTGCCAGCAGTGAAAATTTAGGACAGGGATTCTCCGAGCAGTACTTC. The encoded protein is CASSENLGQGFSEQYF.

The chain employs TRBV20-1 and TRBJ1-5; TRBD1 agrees at 9 bases. The CDR3 is 13 amino acids. Germline-derived CDR1 and CDR2 are DFQATT and SNEGSKA (reference sequence). Trimming cost V 6 bases and J 5 bases; bases outside gene matches: 5. CDR3 DNA: TGCAGTGCCGGGACAGGGTCGGATCAGCCCCAGCATTTT. Protein sequence: CSAGTGSDQPQHF.